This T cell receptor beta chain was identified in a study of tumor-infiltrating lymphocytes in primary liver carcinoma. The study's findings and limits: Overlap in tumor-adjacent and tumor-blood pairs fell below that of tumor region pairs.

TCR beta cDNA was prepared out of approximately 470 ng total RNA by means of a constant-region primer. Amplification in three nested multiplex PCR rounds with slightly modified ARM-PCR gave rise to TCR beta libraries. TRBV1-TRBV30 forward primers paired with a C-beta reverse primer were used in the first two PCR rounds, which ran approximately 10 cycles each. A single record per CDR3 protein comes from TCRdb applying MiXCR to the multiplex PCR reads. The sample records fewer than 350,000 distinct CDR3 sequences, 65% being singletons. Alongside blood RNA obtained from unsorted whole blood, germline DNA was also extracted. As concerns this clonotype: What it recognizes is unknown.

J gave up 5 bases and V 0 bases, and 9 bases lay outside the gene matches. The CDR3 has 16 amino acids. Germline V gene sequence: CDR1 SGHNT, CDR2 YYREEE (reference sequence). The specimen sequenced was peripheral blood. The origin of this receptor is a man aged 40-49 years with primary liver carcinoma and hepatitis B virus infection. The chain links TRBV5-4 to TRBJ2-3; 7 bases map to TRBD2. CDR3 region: CASSLGLASTVDTQYF. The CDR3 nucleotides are TGTGCCAGCAGCTTGGGACTAGCAAGCACGGTAGATACGCAGTATTTT. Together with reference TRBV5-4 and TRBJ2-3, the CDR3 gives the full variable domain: ETGVTQSPTHLIKTRGQQVTLRCSSQSGHNTVSWYQQALGQGPQFIFQYYREEENGRGNFPPRFSGLQFPNYSSELNVNALELDDSALYLCASSLGLASTVDTQYFGPGTRLTVL.